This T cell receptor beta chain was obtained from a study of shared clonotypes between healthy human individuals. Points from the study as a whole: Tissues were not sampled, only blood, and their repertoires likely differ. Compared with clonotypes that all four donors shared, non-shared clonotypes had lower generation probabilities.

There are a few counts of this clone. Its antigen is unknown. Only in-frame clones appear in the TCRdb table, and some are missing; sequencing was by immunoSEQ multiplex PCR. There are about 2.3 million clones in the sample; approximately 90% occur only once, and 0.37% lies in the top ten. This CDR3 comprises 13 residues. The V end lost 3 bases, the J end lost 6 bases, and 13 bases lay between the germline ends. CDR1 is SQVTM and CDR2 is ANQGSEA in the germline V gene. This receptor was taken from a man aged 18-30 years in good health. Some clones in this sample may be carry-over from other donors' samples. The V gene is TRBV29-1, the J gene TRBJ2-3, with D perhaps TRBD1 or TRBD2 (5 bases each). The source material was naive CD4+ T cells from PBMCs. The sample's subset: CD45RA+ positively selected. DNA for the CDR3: TGCAGCGTTGAGGGACGTCTGTTTGATACGCAGTATTTT. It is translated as CSVEGRLFDTQYF.